Listed below are T cell receptor beta chains from one sample, sequenced in a study of blood T cell repertoires in COVID-19. TCRdb keeps only in-frame clones here, not all; method: immunoSEQ multiplex PCR. The table includes roughly 100,000 clones, about 87% detected once. The source material was peripheral blood. These TCRs come from a human donor in a cohort sampled during active COVID-19. The CDR3 runs from the conserved cysteine through the conserved F or W. The D gene is left open where the match is weak. Not all rows give a size; the values are once, few, many and, for expanded clones, a class.

TRBV6-2/TRBV6-3,.,TRBJ2-7,TRBD2,TGTGCCAGCAGCTTGTCTAGCGGGGGGGACTACGAGCAGTACTTC,CASSLSSGGDYEQYF
TRBV11-2,few,TRBJ2-5,.,TGTGCCAGCAGCCCGACGGGAGTAGTAGAAGAGACCCAGTACTTC,CASSPTGVVEETQYF
TRBV9,.,TRBJ2-5,.,TGTGCCAGCAGCGCAACAACCAACAGGGTAGAGACCCAGTACTTC,CASSATTNRVETQYF
TRBV9,.,TRBJ1-5,TRBD1,TGTGCCACCGGGTCGCGGGACAGGGGTCACAGCAATCAGCCCCAGCATTTT,CATGSRDRGHSNQPQHF
TRBV19,.,TRBJ1-5,.,TGTGCCAGTAACCAAGCAGCGGGTCAGCCCCAGCATTTT,CASNQAAGQPQHF
TRBV3-1/TRBV3-2,.,TRBJ1-2,.,TGTGCCAGCAGCCCTCGTGGGGCAGGGGCGTATGGCTACACCTTC,CASSPRGAGAYGYTF
TRBV2,.,TRBJ1-2,.,TGTGCCAGCATCGGGGGAACGAGCTATGGCTACACCTTC,CASIGGTSYGYTF
TRBV5-5,.,TRBJ1-5,TRBD1,TGTGCCAGCAGCTTGCAGACAGGGTTTCTTCAGCCCCAGCATTTT,CASSLQTGFLQPQHF
TRBV2,.,TRBJ2-7,TRBD2,TGTGCCAGCACCGGGACTAGCGGCTCCTACGAGCAGTACTTC,CASTGTSGSYEQYF
TRBV3-1/TRBV3-2,.,TRBJ2-5,.,TGTGCCAGCAGCTCCGGGACTCTAAGTCTCCAGACCCAGTACTTC,CASSSGTLSLQTQYF
TRBV13,.,TRBJ1-1,.,TGTGCCAGCAGCCCAGACAGAACGCCGAACACTGAAGCTTTCTTT,CASSPDRTPNTEAFF
TRBV11-2,once,TRBJ2-7,.,TGTGCCAGCAGCTTTAGGGGTTCAGGGCTTAGTTTTGAGCAGTACTTC,CASSFRGSGLSFEQYF
TRBV5-4,.,TRBJ1-6,.,TGTGCCAGCAGCTTGGAGGGGGTTAGGAATTCACCCCTCCACTTT,CASSLEGVRNSPLHF
TRBV7-9,.,TRBJ2-5,.,TGTGCCAGCACCAAGGGCTGGCAGGGAGGCCTGGGGGAGACCCAGTACTTC,CASTKGWQGGLGETQYF
TRBV6-6,.,TRBJ2-5,.,TGTGCCAGCAGTCAGACAGGGGGCGGTTATGGGACTAGCGTGGAGACCCAGTACTTC,CASSQTGGGYGTSVETQYF
TRBV7-9,.,TRBJ1-2,.,TGTGCCAGCACCGAAGGCCAGTTCTATGGCTACACCTTC,CASTEGQFYGYTF
TRBV19,.,TRBJ1-1,TRBD1,TGTGCCAGTAGTACACAGGGGGCGGGGAACACTGAAGCTTTCTTT,CASSTQGAGNTEAFF
TRBV5-1,.,TRBJ2-3,.,TGCGCCAGCAGCTTGAGCGGAGACACAGATACGCAGTATTTT,CASSLSGDTDTQYF
TRBV6-5,.,TRBJ1-2,.,TGTGCCAGCAGCCCGGGGGGCCCCAAATATGGCTACACCTTC,CASSPGGPKYGYTF
TRBV18,.,TRBJ2-7,TRBD2,TGTGCCAGCTCACTACCGGGACTAGCGGGAGTAGCGTACGAGCAGTACTTC,CASSLPGLAGVAYEQYF
TRBV2,.,TRBJ1-2,.,TGTGCCAGCAGTCCACTACAGGGCGGAGTGGGCTACACCTTC,CASSPLQGGVGYTF
TRBV7-9,.,TRBJ2-2,TRBD1,TGTGCCAGCAGCTCGAGAACAGGGGCCGGGGAGCTGTTTTTT,CASSSRTGAGELFF
TRBV11-1,.,TRBJ2-4,.,TGTGCCAGCAGCTCACCGGGGTCCAAAAACATTCAGTACTTC,CASSSPGSKNIQYF
TRBV4-3,.,TRBJ2-7,.,TGCGCCAGCAGCCAAGCGAGGGGGAGTGGAAACGAGCAGTACTTC,CASSQARGSGNEQYF
TRBV7-2,.,TRBJ1-6,.,TGTGCCAGCAGCTCGTCAACGGGGAATTCACCCCTCCACTTT,CASSSSTGNSPLHF
TRBV6-5,.,TRBJ2-7,.,TGTGCCAGGTCCAACTACGAGCAGTACTTC,CARSNYEQYF
TRBV6-6,.,TRBJ1-1,.,TGTGCCAGCAGTTACTCGATATGGGAGCGAGAAGAAGCTTTCTTT,CASSYSIWEREEAFF
TRBV27,.,TRBJ2-7,TRBD2,TGTGCCAGCAGTTTAACTAGCGGGGGGCCCAGCTCCTACGAGCAGTACTTC,CASSLTSGGPSSYEQYF
TRBV7-2,.,TRBJ2-7,TRBD2,TGTGCCAGCAGCCGTGGGTGGGCGGGAGCTCTCGAGCAGTACTTC,CASSRGWAGALEQYF
TRBV9,.,TRBJ2-7,.,TGTGCCAGCAGCGGTGGGCCAGGGCTGACCTACGAGCAGTACTTC,CASSGGPGLTYEQYF
TRBV19,.,TRBJ1-5,.,TGTGCCAGTAGTAACCACGACGGAGGGTATGGTCAGCCCCAGCATTTT,CASSNHDGGYGQPQHF
TRBV25-1,.,TRBJ1-2,.,TGTGCCAGCAGTGAATCGGGGAGCGGGGGCTACACCTTC,CASSESGSGGYTF
TRBV19,.,TRBJ1-1,.,TGTGCCAGTAGTGACACAGTGAACACTGAAGCTTTCTTT,CASSDTVNTEAFF
TRBV6-5,.,TRBJ1-2,.,TGTGCCAGCAGCCCAACAGGGAAAGTCTATGGCTACACCTTC,CASSPTGKVYGYTF
TRBV9,few,TRBJ2-1,TRBD2,TGTGCCAGCAGCGTACCGGGACTAAATGAGCAGTTCTTC,CASSVPGLNEQFF
TRBV28,.,TRBJ2-5,TRBD1,TGTGCCAGCAGTCGGGCCGGGACAGGGATTCAAGAGACCCAGTACTTC,CASSRAGTGIQETQYF
TRBV20-1,.,TRBJ1-2,TRBD1,TGCAGTGCTAGTTATGGACAGGGAGACTATGGCTACACCTTC,CSASYGQGDYGYTF
TRBV19,.,TRBJ2-2,TRBD2,TGTGCCAGTAGCAGTGGGCGGGGGTGGAACACCGGGGAGCTGTTTTTT,CASSSGRGWNTGELFF
TRBV4-1,few,TRBJ1-2,TRBD1,TGCGCCAGCAGCCAAGATGGGGTCAGGGGGCGTAGGGTTGACTGGTATGGCTACACCTTC,CASSQDGVRGRRVDWYGYTF
TRBV2,.,TRBJ2-3,.,TGTGCCAGCAGTGACGGGAGAGTGGCAGATACGCAGTATTTT,CASSDGRVADTQYF
TRBV9,.,TRBJ2-7,TRBD2,TGTGCCAGCAGCGAGGGGAGACTAGCGGGAGGTGGCTTATACGAGCAGTACTTC,CASSEGRLAGGGLYEQYF
TRBV5-8,few,TRBJ2-6,.,TGTGCCAGCAGCTTGGTAGTCACTGGGGCCAACGTCCTGACTTTC,CASSLVVTGANVLTF
TRBV4-2,.,TRBJ2-3,TRBD2,TGTGCCAGCAGCCAAGCTAGCGGGAATTTGTATTTT,CASSQASGNLYF
TRBV10-1,.,TRBJ2-3,TRBD2,TGCGCCAGCAGTGCCGGGACTAGCGGGAAAGATACGCAGTATTTT,CASSAGTSGKDTQYF
TRBV4-2,.,TRBJ2-5,TRBD2,TGTGCCAGCAGCCAGAGACTAGCGGGAGGGGGGGAGACCCAGTACTTC,CASSQRLAGGGETQYF
TRBV28,.,TRBJ2-7,TRBD1,TGTGCCAGCAGTTTTAGAACAGGGGGCTCCTACGAGCAGTACTTC,CASSFRTGGSYEQYF
TRBV6-2/TRBV6-3,.,TRBJ2-7,TRBD2,TGTGCCAGCAGTTACTCTGGACTAGCGGGAGAGCAGTACTTC,CASSYSGLAGEQYF
TRBV2,.,TRBJ2-2,TRBD2,TGTGCCAGCAGTCCACGGACTAGCGGGAGTACCGGGGAGCTGTTTTTT,CASSPRTSGSTGELFF
TRBV11-3,.,TRBJ2-5,.,TGTGCCAGCAGCTTAGAAAGCGGACCTTACCAAGGGACCCAGTACTTC,CASSLESGPYQGTQYF
TRBV7-2,.,TRBJ2-1,TRBD2,TGTGCCAGCAGCCAGCGGGGGGGCCTCCTTAATGAGCAGTTCTTC,CASSQRGGLLNEQFF
TRBV4-1,.,TRBJ2-5,.,TGCGCCAGCAGGCCCGTGGGCAGGGAACAAGAGACCCAGTACTTC,CASRPVGREQETQYF
TRBV7-9,.,TRBJ2-7,.,TGTGCCAGCAGCCCCCAGCCAGCCGGGACCTACGAGCAGTACTTC,CASSPQPAGTYEQYF
TRBV3-1/TRBV3-2,once,TRBJ1-3,.,TGTGCCAGCAGCCATATAACTAGCTCTGGAAACACCATATATTTT,CASSHITSSGNTIYF
TRBV21-1,.,TRBJ1-1,.,TGTGCCAGCAGCTTCCCACCGGACAGGAGAATAATGAACACTGAAGCTTTCTTT,CASSFPPDRRIMNTEAFF
TRBV10-1,once,TRBJ1-2,TRBD1,TGCGCCAGCAGTCCCGACAGGGGAAATGGCTACACCTTC,CASSPDRGNGYTF
TRBV27,once,TRBJ1-4,TRBD1,TGTGCCAGCAGTTTCTTCCGGGGACAGGTTAATGAAAAACTGTTTTTT,CASSFFRGQVNEKLFF
TRBV5-1,.,TRBJ2-2,TRBD2,TGCGCCAGCAGCCGGGAAGACCCACGGGGGGACACCGGGGAGCTGTTTTTT,CASSREDPRGDTGELFF
TRBV6-5,.,TRBJ1-2,.,TGTGCCAGCACTGGACAGTCCTATGGCTACACCTTC,CASTGQSYGYTF
TRBV29-1,.,TRBJ2-7,.,TGCAGCGTTGGCGGTCAGACCTACGAGCAGTACTTC,CSVGGQTYEQYF
TRBV19,once,TRBJ1-4,.,TGTGCCAGTAGTAAATGGACAGCAACTAATGAAAAACTGTTTTTT,CASSKWTATNEKLFF